These T cell receptor beta chains were read from a single sample in a study of cytomegalovirus exposure and HLA in healthy donors. Sequenced by immunoSEQ multiplex PCR; TCRdb stores in-frame clones only, minus some. The sample comprises about 160,000 clones, approximately 80% of which are singletons, and around 4% rests with the top ten. Material for sequencing was PBMCs. The source of these receptors is a man between 40 and 49 years old in good health and CMV-seronegative. The CDR3 runs from the conserved cysteine through the conserved F or W. The D gene is left open where the match is weak.

TRBV18,14,TRBJ2-3,TRBD1,CASSPTQGPDTQYF
TRBV7-8,16,TRBJ2-5,.,CASSLGSQGGGETQYF
TRBV19,12,TRBJ1-1,.,CASTAGNTEAFF
TRBV9,14,TRBJ2-7,TRBD2,CASSVSGGAREQYF
TRBV6-4,14,TRBJ2-3,.,CASSPGGSTDTQYF
TRBV7-2,14,TRBJ2-1,TRBD2,CASSRGGAVYEQFF
TRBV2,13,TRBJ1-1,.,CASRIYGNTEAFF
TRBV9,14,TRBJ2-3,.,CASSPSVTTDTQYF
TRBV5-1,15,TRBJ1-5,.,CASSLDRGSNQPQHF
TRBV5-1,17,TRBJ2-7,.,CASSSPAGLAFSYEQYF
TRBV7-9,17,TRBJ1-1,.,CASSPQASHASGTEAFF
TRBV5-5,17,TRBJ1-4,.,CASSTPTGRGANEKLFF
TRBV2,15,TRBJ2-2,.,CASSGVAGETGELFF
TRBV7-3,14,TRBJ2-5,TRBD1,CASSRDSTSGTQYF
TRBV27,15,TRBJ2-7,.,CASSLSGAVFYEQYF
TRBV19,14,TRBJ2-3,.,CASTPDRLKDTQYF
TRBV4-2,17,TRBJ2-7,.,CASSQDQTRPHAYEQYF
TRBV9,17,.,TRBD2,CASSGGLAGGVRETQYF
TRBV5-4,17,TRBJ2-1,TRBD2,CASSVISGLAGPNEQFF
TRBV6-1,12,TRBJ2-5,.,CASSQFGETQYF
TRBV5-1,16,TRBJ2-7,TRBD1,CASSLPLRGSPYEQYF
TRBV11-2,12,TRBJ2-7,.,CASSLDRDEQYF
TRBV7-8,13,TRBJ1-3,.,CASSFAGADTIYF
TRBV23-1,14,TRBJ1-4,.,CASSQSRGQEKLFF
TRBV6-5,14,TRBJ2-3,.,CASSYPGTTDTQYF
TRBV15,14,TRBJ2-2,.,CATSRDLVTGELFF
TRBV5-6,18,TRBJ1-4,TRBD1,CASSLRIQGAPANEKLFF
TRBV4-3,16,TRBJ1-1,.,CASSPQVGQLNTEAFF
TRBV7-9,15,TRBJ2-1,.,CASSLGGRGYNEQFF
TRBV9,14,TRBJ1-1,TRBD1,CASSVGDSKTEAFF
TRBV12-5,16,TRBJ2-2,TRBD1,CASGFSGTGVTGELFF
TRBV14,17,TRBJ2-2,TRBD1,CASSQGRGLVGTGELFF
TRBV27,14,TRBJ2-7,TRBD1,CASSLGGQGNEQYF
TRBV19,14,TRBJ1-2,.,CASSIQSANYGYTF
TRBV27,11,TRBJ1-2,.,CARPGRDGYTF
TRBV29-1,15,TRBJ2-3,TRBD2,CSAPPAGGRTDTQYF
TRBV11-3,14,TRBJ2-2,.,CASSFASNTGELFF
TRBV5-5,12,TRBJ2-7,TRBD2,CASSFGGAEQYF
TRBV6-5,14,TRBJ1-2,.,CAAKTAFISYGYTF
TRBV9,14,TRBJ1-2,.,CASSLRPTSYGYTF
TRBV6-5,14,TRBJ2-7,.,CASSPTEGYYEQYF
TRBV10-3,14,TRBJ1-3,TRBD1,CAIKDRVSGNTIYF
TRBV6-1,11,TRBJ2-7,.,CASSEYGPQYF
TRBV25-1,15,TRBJ1-2,.,CASSDLSAGSYGYTF
TRBV29-1,10,TRBJ2-5,.,CSADGETQYF